These T cell receptor beta chains were read from a single sample in a study of response to subunit inactivated influenza vaccine. One entry per CDR3 protein results from TCRdb running MiXCR on the RT-PCR reads. The table has 700,000 to 800,000 distinct CDR3 sequences, approximately 17% seen once; the top ten hold about 11%. This material consisted of PBMCs from blood, taken more than 4 days after vaccination. The source of these receptors is a man over 45 who received an inactivated influenza vaccine. The CDR3 runs from the conserved cysteine through the conserved F or W. A D gene is named only where the DNA matches it firmly. Expanded clones are given a class, and other clones once, few, many or no size at all.

D gene	clone size	J gene	V gene	CDR3 length	CDR3 DNA	CDR3 protein
.	.	TRBJ2-7	TRBV20-1	13	TGCAGTGCTAGCGGGGTGGGGTTTCGCGAGCAGTACTTC	CSASGVGFREQYF
.	few	TRBJ2-2	TRBV9	14	TGTGCCAGCAGCGTATCTGGGGGCACCGGGGAGCTGTTTTTT	CASSVSGGTGELFF
.	few	TRBJ2-7	TRBV20-1	14	TGCAGTGCTAGTCCCAATAGCGGCCTCTACGAGCAGTACTTC	CSASPNSGLYEQYF
TRBD2	.	TRBJ2-7	TRBV4-1	16	TGCGCCAGCAGCCAAGAAGGGACTAGCGGGGGGCTCGAGCAGTACTTC	CASSQEGTSGGLEQYF
TRBD1	many	TRBJ1-6	TRBV7-2	14	TGTGCCAGCAGTTCGGGACAGGGTAATTCACCCCTCCACTTT	CASSSGQGNSPLHF
.	few	TRBJ1-1	TRBV4-2	16	TGTGCCAGCAGCCAAGATGGTTTAACAACCGACACTGAAGCTTTCTTT	CASSQDGLTTDTEAFF
.	.	TRBJ1-1	TRBV7-2	14	TGTGCCAGCAGCTTTTGGACAGAGAACACTGAAGCTTTCTTT	CASSFWTENTEAFF
TRBD1	.	TRBJ2-2	TRBV9	17	TGTGCCAGCAGCGTGCCTGGGGACAGGTTGGGCACCGGGGAGCTGTTTTTT	CASSVPGDRLGTGELFF
.	few	TRBJ2-1	TRBV4-2	15	TGTGCCAGCAGCCAAGTGGGCGGGGAATACAATGAGCAGTTCTTC	CASSQVGGEYNEQFF
.	.	TRBJ1-5	TRBV2	16	TGTGCCAGCAGTTATGACGGGGGTTACGGCAATCAGCCCCAGCATTTT	CASSYDGGYGNQPQHF
TRBD1	.	TRBJ1-4	TRBV4-2	15	TGTGCCAGCAGCCAGAACAGGGGCATAGATGAAAAACTGTTTTTT	CASSQNRGIDEKLFF
.	many	TRBJ2-5	TRBV20-1	10	TGCAGTGCTCCCCGGGAGACCCAGTACTTC	CSAPRETQYF
.	few	TRBJ2-3	TRBV5-1	16	TGCGCCAGCAGCCCAACTACGACAGGCCGCACAGATACGCAGTATTTT	CASSPTTTGRTDTQYF
TRBD1	many	TRBJ1-1	TRBV28	14	TGTGCCAGCAGTTCGACGAACAGGGGAACTGAAGCTTTCTTT	CASSSTNRGTEAFF
TRBD2	few	TRBJ2-1	TRBV29-1	12	TGCAGCGTCTCCACTAGCGGGAGGGCGGGATTCTTC	CSVSTSGRAGFF
.	few	TRBJ1-6	TRBV6-5	15	TGTGCCAGCAGTTACTCGGAATCAGAAACTTCACCCCTCCACTTT	CASSYSESETSPLHF
.	few	TRBJ2-6	TRBV7-8	17	TGTGCCAGCAGCTTAGGGGGGGTGGGGACTGGGGCCAACGTCCTGACTTTC	CASSLGGVGTGANVLTF
.	many	TRBJ2-3	TRBV20-1	14	TGCAGTGCTACCAGGGCCCGGGGCACAGATACGCAGTATTTT	CSATRARGTDTQYF
.	.	TRBJ2-3	TRBV21-1	14	TGTGCCAGCACCCTGAGCGGGGGGACAGATACGCAGTATTTT	CASTLSGGTDTQYF
.	many	TRBJ1-5	TRBV6-1	16	TGTGCCAGCAGTGAAGCGCTGGTGGGGGGTCATCAGCCCCAGCATTTT	CASSEALVGGHQPQHF
.	few	TRBJ2-2	TRBV15	15	TGTGCCACCAGCAGAGTAAAGACACACACCGGGGAGCTGTTTTTT	CATSRVKTHTGELFF
.	.	TRBJ2-3	TRBV7-8	14	TGTGCCAGCAGCCCCCGGAGGCTAGCAGATACGCAGTATTTT	CASSPRRLADTQYF
.	few	TRBJ2-7	TRBV12-3/TRBV12-4	13	TGTGCCAGCAGCAAACAGAGCTCCTACGAGCAGTACTTC	CASSKQSSYEQYF
TRBD1	.	TRBJ2-5	TRBV5-5	18	TGTGCCAGCAGCCCGAATACCCTGAACAGGGGGTTACAAGAGACCCAGTACTTC	CASSPNTLNRGLQETQYF
.	.	TRBJ2-1	TRBV24-1	15	TGTGCCACCAGTGAGTCAGGTGGTTTCTACAATGAGCAGTTCTTC	CATSESGGFYNEQFF
.	many	TRBJ2-1	TRBV5-1	12	TGCGCCAGCAAGGTCCAGGACAATGAGCAGTTCTTC	CASKVQDNEQFF
TRBD2	few	TRBJ2-1	TRBV6-5	18	TGTGCCAGCAGTATACTGGATTCTGGGCTAGCGGGAAAGGGTGAGCAGTTCTTC	CASSILDSGLAGKGEQFF
.	.	TRBJ2-7	TRBV20-1	11	TGCAGTGGGGCAGATGGGTACGAGCAGTACTTC	CSGADGYEQYF
TRBD2	.	TRBJ2-1	TRBV12-3/TRBV12-4	15	TGTGCCAGCAGTCCAGGGACTAGCGCTATCTATGAGCAGTTCTTC	CASSPGTSAIYEQFF
TRBD2	few	TRBJ2-2	TRBV5-1	15	TGCGCCAGCAGATCCTCAGCGGGAGTAAACGGGGAGCTGTTTTTT	CASRSSAGVNGELFF
TRBD1	.	TRBJ2-7	TRBV7-2	15	TGTGCCAGCAGCTTAGCGAGGGGGCACCCCTACGAGCAGTACTTC	CASSLARGHPYEQYF
TRBD1	few	TRBJ2-7	TRBV7-2	18	TGTGCCAGCAGCTCAGCCCCATCCCCGGGACAGGTCTCCTACGAGCAGTACTTC	CASSSAPSPGQVSYEQYF
.	few	TRBJ2-7	TRBV12-3/TRBV12-4	12	TGTGCCAGCGGTTCGAGTCCCTACGAGCAGTACTTC	CASGSSPYEQYF
TRBD1	.	TRBJ2-7	TRBV4-1	16	TGCGCCAGCAGCCAAGTATACAGGGGGGAAGCAGACGAGCAGTACTTC	CASSQVYRGEADEQYF
.	.	TRBJ1-5	TRBV20-1	15	TGCAGTGCTAGTAATCCGGGGACTAGCAATCAGCCCCAGCATTTT	CSASNPGTSNQPQHF
.	few	TRBJ1-2	TRBV6-5	13	TGTGCCAGCAGTTCCTTAGGGGTGGGTGGCTACACCTTC	CASSSLGVGGYTF
.	.	TRBJ2-2	TRBV4-1	18	TGCGCCAGCAGCCAAATGGGTCTTCGGAGGGGGCCTGACGGGGAGCTGTTTTTT	CASSQMGLRRGPDGELFF
TRBD2	few	TRBJ2-5	TRBV7-2	12	TGTGCCAGCAGCGTACTAGCGGAGACCCAGTACTTC	CASSVLAETQYF
.	once	TRBJ1-5	TRBV6-5	14	TGTGCCAGCAGTTACTCTCCCGGGAATCAGCCCCAGCATTTT	CASSYSPGNQPQHF
TRBD2	few	TRBJ2-5	TRBV29-1	12	TGCAGCGTTATCCTAGCGGGGGGGACCCAGTACTTC	CSVILAGGTQYF
TRBD2	.	TRBJ2-5	TRBV20-1	15	TGCAGTGCTACCACCTTGGAGCGGGGAGACGAGACCCAGTACTTC	CSATTLERGDETQYF
.	few	TRBJ1-1	TRBV6-5	13	TGTGCCAGCAGTTACTCGGAAGGGACTGAAGCTTTCTTT	CASSYSEGTEAFF
.	few	TRBJ2-3	TRBV14	13	TGTGCCAGCAACCAGGGTTGGACAGATACGCAGTATTTT	CASNQGWTDTQYF
.	.	TRBJ1-3	TRBV12-3/TRBV12-4	16	TGTGCCAGCAGTTTATTGCGGGGGACAACTGGAAACACCATATATTTT	CASSLLRGTTGNTIYF
TRBD2	few	TRBJ2-3	TRBV11-1	15	TGTGCCAGCAGCCCAAGCGGGAGGAGGTCAGATACGCAGTATTTT	CASSPSGRRSDTQYF
.	few	TRBJ1-3	TRBV7-8	17	TGTGCCAGCAGCTTCCAGTCGCCCCGTTCCTCTGGAAACACCATATATTTT	CASSFQSPRSSGNTIYF
TRBD1	few	TRBJ2-7	TRBV3-1	16	TGTGCCAGCAGCGCCCCTGGGGGACAGGGGTCCTACGAGCAGTACTTC	CASSAPGGQGSYEQYF
.	few	TRBJ1-1	TRBV29-1	8	TGCAGCGCCACTGAAGCTTTCTTT	CSATEAFF
TRBD1	few	TRBJ1-1	TRBV6-7	16	TGTGCCAGCAGTTACTCGAACGGCAGGGGGGAGACTGAAGCTTTCTTT	CASSYSNGRGETEAFF
.	.	TRBJ2-5	TRBV5-1	13	TGCGCCAGCATTTCCGGGGCCGCAGAGACCCAGTACTTC	CASISGAAETQYF
.	.	TRBJ2-1	TRBV11-2	17	TGTGCCAGCAGCTCCAGGGGAGGGCACAGGTCCTACAATGAGCAGTTCTTC	CASSSRGGHRSYNEQFF